This T cell receptor (beta chain) was retrieved from a study of blood T cells in healthy people across ages. Using a J-beta primer mix together with a sample-barcoded 5' primer, a second PCR was run for roughly 6 to 12 cycles. MiXCR, applied by TCRdb to the 5' RACE reads, yields one record per CDR3 protein. The sample includes over 700,000 distinct CDR3 sequences, 20% to 25% seen only once; the top ten take more than 8.5%. Isolation recovered at least 6.5 million PBMCs from every sample. The V end was cut by 0 bases, the J end by 6 bases, with 8 bases between. This CDR3 has 13 residues. Germline CDR1 and CDR2: MNHEY and SVGAGI. The sample also formed part of further work on T cells of mothers and their children.

The V gene is TRBV6-5, the J gene TRBJ1-1, with unresolved D. This TCR came from a boy younger than 18 in good health. Material for sequencing was blood. CDR3 DNA: TGTGCCAGCAGTTACTCTTGGGAAGCTGAAGCTTTCTTT. Its translation: CASSYSWEAEAFF.